This T cell receptor beta chain was found in a study of blood T cell repertoires in COVID-19. This clone was seen a single time. V was clipped by 4 bases and J by 8 bases, with 21 bases between them. In germline, CDR1 is MNHEY, CDR2 SMNVEV (reference sequence). The CDR3 loop spans 16 amino acids. Clones were sequenced by immunoSEQ multiplex PCR, and TCRdb holds only the in-frame ones, with some missing. The sample shows about 440,000 clones, 85% to 90% of them seen only once. This clonotype was sampled from a woman aged 30 to 39 with acute or convalescent COVID-19. Sequenced sample: peripheral blood. The chain uses TRBV27 and TRBJ2-1; D possibly corresponds to TRBD2 (5 bases). The CDR3, as DNA: TGTGCCAGCAGTTCCCTCGGCGGGCTGGCCGGGGATGAGCAGTTCTTC. Residues: CASSSLGGLAGDEQFF.